This is a list of T cell receptor beta chains from one sample in a study of radiation and T cells in renal cell carcinoma. The method was immunoSEQ multiplex PCR; TCRdb's version includes in-frame clones alone and lacks a portion of them. Here the sample spans approximately 110,000 clones, around 84% being singletons. The input for sequencing was blood, taken from a patient whose treatment included radiotherapy and nephrectomy. Receptor source: a woman aged 55-70 years with renal cell carcinoma. Both conserved end residues are part of each CDR3. The order of the fields is J gene, clone size, D gene, V gene, CDR3 protein, CDR3 DNA. The D gene is left open where the match is weak. Expanded clones get a size class; other rows say once, few or many, or leave the size out.

TRBJ2-7 | NA | TRBD1 | TRBV7-3 | CASSLLGTGYEQYF | TGTGCCAGCAGCTTACTAGGGACAGGCTACGAGCAGTACTTC
TRBJ1-5 | NA | TRBD1 | TRBV6-5 | CASSYRTGNQPQHF | TGTGCCAGCAGTTACCGGACAGGAAATCAGCCCCAGCATTTT
TRBJ2-6 | NA | TRBD1 | TRBV6-1 | CASSDRTGPLSGANVLTF | TGTGCCAGCAGTGATAGGACAGGCCCGCTCTCTGGGGCCAACGTCCTGACTTTC
TRBJ2-3 | NA | NA | TRBV25-1 | CASSGDRWSTDTQYF | TGTGCCAGCAGTGGCGACAGGTGGAGCACAGATACGCAGTATTTT
TRBJ2-5 | NA | NA | TRBV7-9 | CASSLATGPQETQYF | TGTGCCAGCAGCTTAGCGACAGGTCCCCAAGAGACCCAGTACTTC
TRBJ1-1 | NA | NA | TRBV6-1 | CASSEGWGTEAFF | TGTGCCAGCAGTGAGGGTTGGGGTACTGAAGCTTTCTTT
TRBJ1-1 | NA | NA | TRBV12-1 | CASSPYGGVMNTEAFF | TGTGCCAGCAGCCCGTACGGGGGAGTCATGAACACTGAAGCTTTCTTT
TRBJ1-1 | NA | TRBD1 | TRBV6-6 | CASSWPGTVAEAFF | TGTGCCAGCAGTTGGCCCGGGACAGTGGCTGAAGCTTTCTTT
TRBJ2-1 | NA | NA | TRBV28 | CASSTPTYNEQFF | TGTGCCAGCAGCACCCCTACCTACAATGAGCAGTTCTTC
TRBJ2-7 | NA | TRBD2 | TRBV28 | CAFPGTSDHKQYF | TGTGCCTTCCCGGGGACTAGCGACCACAAGCAGTACTTC
TRBJ2-7 | few | NA | TRBV6-1 | CASSEARYRAYEQYF | TGTGCCAGCAGTGAAGCGCGGTACAGGGCCTACGAGCAGTACTTC
TRBJ2-7 | NA | TRBD1 | TRBV27 | CASSWAGTGAYEQYF | TGTGCCAGCAGTTGGGCCGGGACAGGGGCTTACGAGCAGTACTTC
TRBJ2-7 | NA | NA | TRBV27 | CASSKQGYEQYF | TGTGCCAGCAGCAAACAGGGATACGAGCAGTACTTC
TRBJ2-7 | NA | TRBD1 | TRBV18 | CASSPTMGQGVDYEQYF | TGTGCCAGCTCACCAACGATGGGACAGGGGGTTGACTACGAGCAGTACTTC
TRBJ2-3 | once | NA | TRBV4-1 | CASSQNRGLSFTDTQYF | TGCGCCAGCAGCCAAAATCGGGGACTCTCCTTCACAGATACGCAGTATTTT
TRBJ1-5 | NA | TRBD1 | TRBV5-1 | CASSLGVVQGINQPQHF | TGCGCCAGCAGCTTGGGGGTTGTACAGGGGATAAATCAGCCCCAGCATTTT
TRBJ1-2 | NA | NA | TRBV18 | CASSPPDSNYGYTF | TGTGCCAGCTCACCACCTGACAGTAACTATGGCTACACCTTC
TRBJ2-5 | NA | NA | TRBV2 | CASSENQETQYF | TGTGCCAGCAGCGAAAACCAAGAGACCCAGTACTTC
TRBJ1-4 | NA | NA | TRBV28 | CASSLLDLNEKLFF | TGTGCCAGCAGTCTCTTAGACCTTAATGAAAAACTGTTTTTT
TRBJ2-3 | NA | TRBD1 | TRBV27 | CASSPWTGLTDTQYF | TGTGCCAGCAGTCCCTGGACAGGGCTCACAGATACGCAGTATTTT
TRBJ1-2 | NA | TRBD1 | TRBV29-1 | CSVLQGAVYYGYTF | TGCAGCGTGTTACAGGGGGCAGTTTATTATGGCTACACCTTC
TRBJ1-1 | NA | NA | TRBV5-6 | CASRIRGRGNTEAFF | TGTGCCAGCAGGATTAGGGGGAGAGGGAACACTGAAGCTTTCTTT
TRBJ2-5 | NA | NA | TRBV25-1 | CASTGLEETQYF | TGTGCCAGTACGGGGCTAGAAGAGACCCAGTACTTC
TRBJ2-7 | NA | NA | TRBV7-9 | CASSLQGYEQYF | TGTGCCAGCAGCTTACAGGGTTACGAGCAGTACTTC
TRBJ2-7 | NA | NA | TRBV15 | CATGGSYGYEQYF | TGTGCCACCGGGGGGAGCTATGGCTACGAGCAGTACTTC
TRBJ2-7 | few | TRBD2 | TRBV11-2 | CASSMTSGPYEQYF | TGTGCCAGCAGTATGACTAGCGGGCCCTACGAGCAGTACTTC
TRBJ2-3 | NA | NA | TRBV7-9 | CASSSGLRGVDTQYF | TGTGCCAGCAGCTCCGGACTACGCGGGGTAGATACGCAGTATTTT
TRBJ1-2 | NA | TRBD1 | TRBV27 | CASSPRVTGVNYGYTF | TGTGCCAGCAGTCCCCGGGTCACAGGGGTTAACTATGGCTACACCTTC
TRBJ2-2 | NA | TRBD2 | TRBV15 | CATSRDWSAGGGTGELFF | TGTGCCACCAGCAGAGATTGGAGCGCGGGAGGGGGCACCGGGGAGCTGTTTTTT
TRBJ2-3 | NA | TRBD1 | TRBV19 | CASSPRQGGKDTQYF | TGTGCCAGTAGTCCACGACAGGGGGGAAAAGATACGCAGTATTTT
TRBJ2-5 | NA | NA | TRBV7-9 | CASSLDSLQETQYF | TGTGCCAGCAGCCTGGACAGCTTACAAGAGACCCAGTACTTC